This TCR beta chain was recovered during a study of T-cell memory formation after mild COVID-19. Study-level findings and limits: While clones contracting from day 15 to 85 were balanced between CD4 and CD8, later expanders leaned CD4+. Clones that contracted clustered mainly in CM and EM if CD4+ and in EMRA if CD8+.

The authors produced TCR alpha and TCR beta cDNA libraries with sample barcodes and UMIs by 5'RACE using constant-segment primers. TCRdb independently ran MiXCR on the 5' RACE reads; one entry per CDR3 protein. This sample has 470,000 or so distinct CDR3 sequences; roughly 25% occur once, and the top ten carry approximately 13%. Germline CDR1 reads LGHNA; CDR2 reads YSLEER. V lost 8 bases to trimming and J lost 3 bases; unmatched junction nucleotides: 6. The CDR3 spans 13 residues. Worth noting for this clonotype: What it recognizes is unknown.

This chain links TRBV4-3 with TRBJ2-7; 8 bases agree with TRBD1. The sample taken for sequencing was PBMCs or a T cell subset sorted from them (not recorded which). This sequence originates from an adult woman who had mild COVID-19 (a few samples of this study predate the infection). Cell type and time point are not known. CDR3 sequence reads: CASGQGEGYEQYF. CDR3 DNA: TGCGCCAGCGGACAGGGCGAGGGCTACGAGCAGTACTTC.